A single sample is the source of the 26 T cell receptor beta chains below, sequenced in a study of T cells expressing NK-cell markers (dated by TCRdb to 2020 to 2021). Receptor amplification or capture employed 5' RACE. The sample was run on an Illumina HiSeq 2000. TCRdb reprocessed the reads, and each CDR3 protein sequence is entered once, without DNA. The sample table on file contains approximately 420,000 distinct CDR3 sequences. The ten largest clonotypes hold around 10% of the sample. The source material was blood T cells: a sorted CD56 or NKG2C T cell subset, CD4+ or CD8+ T cells, or bulk PBMC T cells (not recorded which). These receptors all stem from a woman aged 45 to 65 in good health. Donor details come from another sample of the same person, matched by shared clones.

The chain has TRBV2 and TRBJ2-1; without DNA, the TCRdb call of TRBD2 cannot be checked. The CDR3 has 14 amino acids. Per germline, CDR1 SNHLY and CDR2 FYNNEI. The CDR3 region is CASSDRAGGDEQFF.

The chain links TRBV7-9 to TRBJ2-1; TCRdb indicates TRBD1, and absent DNA this call remains unverified. CDR1 is SEHNR and CDR2 is FQNEAQ in the germline V gene (reference sequence). This CDR3 is 18 amino acids long. The CDR3 loop is CASSYPERQTRTGLEQFF. The complete variable domain, with remaining parts taken from reference TRBV7-9 and TRBJ2-1, reads DTGVSQNPRHKITKRGQNVTFRCDPISEHNRLYWYRQTLGQGPEFLTYFQNEAQLEKSRLLSDRFSAERPKGSFSTLEIQRTEQGDSAMYLCASSYPERQTRTGLEQFFGPGTRLTVL.

This chain uses TRBV5-1 with TRBJ2-2. Germline assignment: CDR1 SGHRS and CDR2 YFSETQ. This CDR3 contains 16 residues. This CDR3 is CASSLTASTPTGELFF.

The chain's CDR3 is CSARDGKVLGEKAFF. The V gene is TRBV20-1, the J gene TRBJ1-1; TCRdb's D call, TRBD1, is unchecked because there is no DNA. The CDR3 length is 15 residues. The germline gives CDR1 DFQATT, CDR2 SNEGSKA (reference sequence).

This chain connects TRBV5-1 to TRBJ2-1; TCRdb picks TRBD2, but there is no DNA to check that call. CDR1 is SGHRS, CDR2 YFSETQ, per germline. The CDR3 is made up of 17 amino acids. The CDR3 protein is CASSSNPGLADKNEQFF.

The chain carries TRBV6-5 and TRBJ2-2; TCRdb returns TRBD1, unconfirmable since there is no DNA. Germline CDR1 is MNHEY and CDR2 is SVGAGI. The CDR3 loop spans 16 amino acids. The chain's CDR3 is CASIGPRQGNTGELFF.

CDR3 sequence reads: CAIRDSGTSTDTQYF. V and J are TRBV10-3 and TRBJ2-3; TCRdb reports TRBD2, a call that lacks DNA to check it against. The CDR3 totals 15 residues. CDR1 is ENHRY and CDR2 is SYGVKD in the germline V gene.

The chain has TRBV29-1 and TRBJ2-5; TCRdb selects TRBD2, and the lack of DNA leaves this call unchecked. The CDR3 spans 13 residues. CDR1 is SQVTM, CDR2 ANQGSEA, per germline. CDR3 residues: CSVGRASQETQYF. Drawing the rest from reference TRBV29-1 and TRBJ2-5, the complete variable domain is SAVISQKPSRDICQRGTSLTIQCQVDSQVTMMFWYRQQPGQSLTLIATANQGSEATYESGFVIDKFPISRPNLTFSTLTVSNMSPEDSSIYLCSVGRASQETQYFGPGTRLLVL.

The V call is TRBV2, the J call TRBJ2-1; TCRdb proposes TRBD1, but this gene call is untestable without DNA. This CDR3 has 15 residues. The germline V gene has CDR1 SNHLY and CDR2 FYNNEI. This chain's CDR3 is CASSEVGTGAYEQFF.

V usage is TRBV6-5 and J usage is TRBJ1-1. CDR1 and CDR2 (germline): MNHEY, SVGAGI. CDR3 length: 14 residues. Here the CDR3 reads CASRGLGGSAEAFF.

J is TRBJ2-7 and V is TRBV5-1; TCRdb's D gene call, TRBD2, goes unchecked for lack of DNA. Germline CDR1 and CDR2: SGHRS and YFSETQ. The CDR3 is 14 amino acids. This CDR3 reads CASQEDSTTYEQYF.

This sequence joins TRBV7-9 and TRBJ2-3; absent DNA, TCRdb's TRBD1 call cannot be checked. The germline gives CDR1 SEHNR, CDR2 FQNEAQ (reference sequence). The CDR3 is 17 amino acids. This CDR3 reads CASSVPIGTGEADTQYF.

The chain has TRBV9 and TRBJ2-2; TCRdb's assignment of TRBD2 cannot be checked, as there is no DNA. The germline CDR1 and CDR2 sequences are SGDLS and YYNGEE. CDR3 length: 16 residues. This CDR3 reads CASSVGTSGSPGELFF. Using reference TRBV9 and TRBJ2-2 for the parts outside the CDR3, the full variable domain is DSGVTQTPKHLITATGQRVTLRCSPRSGDLSVYWYQQSLDQGLQFLIQYYNGEERAKGNILERFSAQQFPDLHSELNLSSLELGDSALYFCASSVGTSGSPGELFFGEGSRLTVL.

The gene calls are TRBV2 and TRBJ2-3. This CDR3 region has 16 residues. The germline gives CDR1 SNHLY, CDR2 FYNNEI. This CDR3 is CASSEAAFASTDTQYF.

The V call is TRBV20-1, the J call TRBJ1-1; the TCRdb D gene call, TRBD1, has no DNA to confirm it. From germline, CDR1 is DFQATT and CDR2 SNEGSKA (reference sequence). The CDR3 consists of 14 residues. The CDR3 reads CSAIQGARSTEAFF.

The CDR3 sequence is CASSTGRKQETQYF. This rearrangement joins TRBV2 to TRBJ2-5. Germline values: CDR1 SNHLY, CDR2 FYNNEI. The CDR3 runs 14 residues.

The genes are TRBV29-1 and TRBJ2-3; TCRdb gives TRBD1 as the D gene, but with no DNA this cannot be confirmed. Germline assignment: CDR1 SQVTM and CDR2 ANQGSEA. CDR3 length: 14 amino acids. The CDR3 reads CSVEIPPRTDTQYF.

This sequence joins TRBV7-6 and TRBJ2-1. Germline CDR1 reads SGHVS; CDR2 reads FNYEAQ. CDR3 length: 16 residues. CDR3 sequence reads: CASSADGYGSYNEQFF.

This chain uses TRBV6-1 with TRBJ2-2; TCRdb selects TRBD2, and the lack of DNA leaves this call unchecked. CDR3 length equals 15 residues. Germline lookup yields CDR1 MNHNS and CDR2 SASEGT. CDR3 region: CASSEARRVAGELFF.

The rearrangement uses TRBV12-5 and TRBJ2-4; TCRdb's D gene call, TRBD1, goes unchecked for lack of DNA. The germline V gene has CDR1 LGHNT and CDR2 FRNRAP. This CDR3 is built from 18 residues. The CDR3 is CATGMGRERGLAKNIQYF.

V usage is TRBV29-1 and J usage is TRBJ2-1; the D call of TRBD1 rests on TCRdb alone, since no DNA is present to check it. Germline V lookup: CDR1 SQVTM, CDR2 ANQGSEA. The CDR3 totals 14 residues. CDR3 protein: CSVVGEGSYNEQFF.

This chain links TRBV27 with TRBJ2-5; no DNA is available, so the TRBD2 call from TCRdb remains unchecked. There are 16 residues in the CDR3. Germline CDR1 is MNHEY and CDR2 is SMNVEV (reference sequence). CDR3 residues: CASSTITSGRGETQYF.

This chain joins TRBV7-9 and TRBJ1-1; TCRdb selects TRBD1, and the lack of DNA leaves this call unchecked. The CDR3 runs 13 residues. Germline CDR1 and CDR2: SEHNR and FQNEAQ (reference sequence). This chain's CDR3 is CASSFLGGAEAFF.

The chain has TRBV5-1 and TRBJ2-1; TCRdb names TRBD2, which stays unverified in the absence of DNA. This CDR3 region has 16 residues. Germline values: CDR1 SGHRS, CDR2 YFSETQ. CDR3 region: CASSYLASGRAWEQFF.

The CDR3 sequence: CSVGGGVRDNSPLHF. The genes are TRBV20-1 and TRBJ1-6. CDR1 is DFQATT and CDR2 is SNEGSKA in the germline V gene (reference sequence). The CDR3 totals 15 residues.

The chain combines TRBV20-1 with TRBJ2-1; TCRdb gives TRBD1 as the D gene, but with no DNA this cannot be confirmed. The CDR3 is 16 residues long. Looked up from germline, CDR1 is DFQATT and CDR2 is SNEGSKA (reference sequence). The CDR3 sequence: CSARVGSRGSYNEQFF.